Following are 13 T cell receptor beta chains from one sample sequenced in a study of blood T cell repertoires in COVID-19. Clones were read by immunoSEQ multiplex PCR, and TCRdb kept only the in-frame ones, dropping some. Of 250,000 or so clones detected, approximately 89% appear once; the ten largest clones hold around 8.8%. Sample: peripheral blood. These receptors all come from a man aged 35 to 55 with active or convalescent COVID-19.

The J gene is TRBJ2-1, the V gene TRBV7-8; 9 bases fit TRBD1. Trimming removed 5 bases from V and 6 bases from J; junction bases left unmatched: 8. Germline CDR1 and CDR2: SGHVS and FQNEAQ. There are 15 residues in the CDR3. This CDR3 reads CASSAGDRAGNEQFF. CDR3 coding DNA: TGTGCCAGCAGCGCCGGGGACAGGGCAGGCAATGAGCAGTTCTTC.

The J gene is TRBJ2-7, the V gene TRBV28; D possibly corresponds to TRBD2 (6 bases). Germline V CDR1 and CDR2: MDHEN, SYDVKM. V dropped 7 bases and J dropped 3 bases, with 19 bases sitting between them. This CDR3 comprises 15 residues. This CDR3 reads CASTNGGEINYEQYF. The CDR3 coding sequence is TGTGCCAGCACCAACGGCGGGGAGATCAACTACGAGCAGTACTTC.

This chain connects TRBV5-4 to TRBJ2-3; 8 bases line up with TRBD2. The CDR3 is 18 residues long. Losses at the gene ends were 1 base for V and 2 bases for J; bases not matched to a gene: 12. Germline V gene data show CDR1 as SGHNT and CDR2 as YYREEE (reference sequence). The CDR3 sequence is CASSLPRRGAGVTDTQYF. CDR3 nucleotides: TGTGCCAGCAGCTTGCCACGCCGGGGAGCGGGAGTCACAGATACGCAGTATTTT. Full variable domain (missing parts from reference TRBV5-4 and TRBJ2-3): ETGVTQSPTHLIKTRGQQVTLRCSSQSGHNTVSWYQQALGQGPQFIFQYYREEENGRGNFPPRFSGLQFPNYSSELNVNALELDDSALYLCASSLPRRGAGVTDTQYFGPGTRLTVL.

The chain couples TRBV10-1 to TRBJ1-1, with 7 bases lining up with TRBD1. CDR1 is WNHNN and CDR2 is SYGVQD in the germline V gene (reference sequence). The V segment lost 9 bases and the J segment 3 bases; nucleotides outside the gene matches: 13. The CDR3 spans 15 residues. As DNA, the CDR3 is TGCGCCAGTCACCCAGAGACAGGGTTTGACACTGAAGCTTTCTTT. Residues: CASHPETGFDTEAFF.

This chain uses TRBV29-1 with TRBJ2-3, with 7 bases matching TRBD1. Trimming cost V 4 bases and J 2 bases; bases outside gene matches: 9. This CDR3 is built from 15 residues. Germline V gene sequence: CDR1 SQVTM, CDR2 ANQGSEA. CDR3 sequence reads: CSVAGTVGFTDTQYF. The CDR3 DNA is TGCAGCGTTGCCGGGACAGTTGGTTTCACAGATACGCAGTATTTT.

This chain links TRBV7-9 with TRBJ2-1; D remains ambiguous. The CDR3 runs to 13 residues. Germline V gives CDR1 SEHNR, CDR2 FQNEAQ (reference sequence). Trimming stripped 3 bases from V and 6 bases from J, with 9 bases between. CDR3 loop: CASSFTAGNEQFF. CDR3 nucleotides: TGTGCCAGCAGCTTTACCGCCGGCAATGAGCAGTTCTTC.

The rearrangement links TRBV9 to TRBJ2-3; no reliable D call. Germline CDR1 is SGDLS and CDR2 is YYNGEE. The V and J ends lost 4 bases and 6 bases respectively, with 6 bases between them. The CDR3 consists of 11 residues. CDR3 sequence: CASSLRDTQYF. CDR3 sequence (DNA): TGTGCCAGCAGCCTCAGGGATACGCAGTATTTT. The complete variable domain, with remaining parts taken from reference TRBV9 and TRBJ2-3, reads DSGVTQTPKHLITATGQRVTLRCSPRSGDLSVYWYQQSLDQGLQFLIQYYNGEERAKGNILERFSAQQFPDLHSELNLSSLELGDSALYFCASSLRDTQYFGPGTRLTVL.

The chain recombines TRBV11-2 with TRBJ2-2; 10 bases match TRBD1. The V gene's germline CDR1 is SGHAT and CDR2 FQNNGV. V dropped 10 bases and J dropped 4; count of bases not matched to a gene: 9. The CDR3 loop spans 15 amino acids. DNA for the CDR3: TGTGCCACCTCGCCCGGACAGGGGGTCACCGGGGAGCTGTTTTTT. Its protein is CATSPGQGVTGELFF.

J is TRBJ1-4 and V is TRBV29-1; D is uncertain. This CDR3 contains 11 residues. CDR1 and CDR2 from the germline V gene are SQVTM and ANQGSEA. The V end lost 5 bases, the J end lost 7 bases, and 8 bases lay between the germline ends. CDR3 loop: CSVPGSEKLFF. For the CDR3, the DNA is TGCAGCGTTCCGGGGAGTGAAAAACTGTTTTTT.

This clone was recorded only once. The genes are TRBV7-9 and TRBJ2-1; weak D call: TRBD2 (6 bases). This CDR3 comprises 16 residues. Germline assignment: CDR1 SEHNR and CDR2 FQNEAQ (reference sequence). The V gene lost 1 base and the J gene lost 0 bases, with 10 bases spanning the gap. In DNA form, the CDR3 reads TGTGCCAGCAGCTTAGGGGCGGGAATCTCCTACAATGAGCAGTTCTTC. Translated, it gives CASSLGAGISYNEQFF. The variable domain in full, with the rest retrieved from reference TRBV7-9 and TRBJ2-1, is DTGVSQNPRHKITKRGQNVTFRCDPISEHNRLYWYRQTLGQGPEFLTYFQNEAQLEKSRLLSDRFSAERPKGSFSTLEIQRTEQGDSAMYLCASSLGAGISYNEQFFGPGTRLTVL.

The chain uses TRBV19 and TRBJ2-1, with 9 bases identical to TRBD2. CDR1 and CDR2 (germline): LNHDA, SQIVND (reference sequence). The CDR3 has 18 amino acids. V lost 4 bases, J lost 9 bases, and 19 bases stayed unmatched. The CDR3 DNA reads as TGTGCCAGTAGTAAGCCATACACTAGCGGGTCGGGGGGTAGTGAGCAGTTCTTC. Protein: CASSKPYTSGSGGSEQFF.

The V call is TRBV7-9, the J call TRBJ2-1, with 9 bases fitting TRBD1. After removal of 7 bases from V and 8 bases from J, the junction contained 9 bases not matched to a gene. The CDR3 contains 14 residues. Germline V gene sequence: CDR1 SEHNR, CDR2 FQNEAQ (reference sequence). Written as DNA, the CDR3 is TGTGCCAGCATCCCCGGGACAGGGACGCATGAGCAGTTCTTC. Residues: CASIPGTGTHEQFF.

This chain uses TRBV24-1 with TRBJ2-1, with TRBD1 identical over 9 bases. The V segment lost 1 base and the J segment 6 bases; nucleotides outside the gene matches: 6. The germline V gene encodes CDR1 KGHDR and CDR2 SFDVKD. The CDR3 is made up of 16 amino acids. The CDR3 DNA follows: TGTGCCACCAGTGATTTCCGGGACAGGGTTAGCAATGAGCAGTTCTTC. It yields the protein CATSDFRDRVSNEQFF.